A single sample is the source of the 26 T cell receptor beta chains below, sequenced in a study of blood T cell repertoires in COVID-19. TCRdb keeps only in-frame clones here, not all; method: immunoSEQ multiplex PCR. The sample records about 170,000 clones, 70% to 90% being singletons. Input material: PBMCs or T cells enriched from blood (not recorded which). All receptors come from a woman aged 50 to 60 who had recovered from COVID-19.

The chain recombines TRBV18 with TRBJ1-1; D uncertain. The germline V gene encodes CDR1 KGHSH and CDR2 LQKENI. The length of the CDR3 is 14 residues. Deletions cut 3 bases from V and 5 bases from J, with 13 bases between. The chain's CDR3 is CASSPGQTPTEAFF. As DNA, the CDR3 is TGTGCCAGCTCACCTGGCCAGACACCGACTGAAGCTTTCTTT. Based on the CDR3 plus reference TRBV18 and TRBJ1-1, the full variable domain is NAGVMQNPRHLVRRRGQEARLRCSPMKGHSHVYWYRQLPEEGLKFMVYLQKENIIDESGMPKERFSAEFPKEGPSILRIQQVVRGDSAAYFCASSPGQTPTEAFFGQGTRLTVV.

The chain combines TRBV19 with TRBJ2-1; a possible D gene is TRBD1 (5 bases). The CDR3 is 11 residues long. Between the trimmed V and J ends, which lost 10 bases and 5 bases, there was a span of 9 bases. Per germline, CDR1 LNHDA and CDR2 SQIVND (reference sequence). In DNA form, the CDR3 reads TGTGCCACCCAGGGAAACAATGAGCAGTTCTTC. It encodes CATQGNNEQFF.

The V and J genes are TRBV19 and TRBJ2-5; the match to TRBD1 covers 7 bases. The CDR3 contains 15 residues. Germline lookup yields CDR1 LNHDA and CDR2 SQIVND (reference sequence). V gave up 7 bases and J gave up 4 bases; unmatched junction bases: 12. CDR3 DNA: TGTGCCAGTACCGATCGAGCCCCAGGGGGAGAGACCCAGTACTTC. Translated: CASTDRAPGGETQYF.

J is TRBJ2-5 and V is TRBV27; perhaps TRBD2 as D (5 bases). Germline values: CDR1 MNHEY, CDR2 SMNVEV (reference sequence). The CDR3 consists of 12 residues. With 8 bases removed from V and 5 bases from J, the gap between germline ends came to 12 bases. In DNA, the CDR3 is TGTGCCAGCCACGGGGTCGGTGAGACCCAGTACTTC. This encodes CASHGVGETQYF.

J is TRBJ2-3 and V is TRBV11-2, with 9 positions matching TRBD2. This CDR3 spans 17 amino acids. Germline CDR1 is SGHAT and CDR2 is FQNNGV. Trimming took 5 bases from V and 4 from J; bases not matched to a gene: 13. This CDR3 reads CASSPTPGGGGSDTQYF. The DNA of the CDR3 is TGTGCCAGCAGCCCAACTCCTGGCGGGGGGGGGTCAGATACGCAGTATTTT. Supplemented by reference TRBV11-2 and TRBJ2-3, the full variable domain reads EAGVAQSPRYKIIEKRQSVAFWCNPISGHATLYWYQQILGQGPKLLIQFQNNGVVDDSQLPKDRFSAERLKGVDSTLKIQPAKLEDSAVYLCASSPTPGGGGSDTQYFGPGTRLTVL.

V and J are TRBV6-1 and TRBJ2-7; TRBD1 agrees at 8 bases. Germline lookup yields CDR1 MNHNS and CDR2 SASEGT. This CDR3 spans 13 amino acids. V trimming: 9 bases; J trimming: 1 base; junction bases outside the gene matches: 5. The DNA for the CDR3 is TGTGCCAGTGGGACAGGTGATTCCTACGAGCAGTACGTC. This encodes CASGTGDSYEQYV.

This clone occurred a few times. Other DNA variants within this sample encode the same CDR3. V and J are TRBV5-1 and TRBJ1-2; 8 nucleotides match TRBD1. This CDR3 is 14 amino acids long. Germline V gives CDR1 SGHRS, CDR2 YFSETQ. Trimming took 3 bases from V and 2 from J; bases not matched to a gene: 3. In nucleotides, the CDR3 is TGCGCCAGCAGCTCGACAGGGGCCAACTATGGCTACACCTTC. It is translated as CASSSTGANYGYTF.

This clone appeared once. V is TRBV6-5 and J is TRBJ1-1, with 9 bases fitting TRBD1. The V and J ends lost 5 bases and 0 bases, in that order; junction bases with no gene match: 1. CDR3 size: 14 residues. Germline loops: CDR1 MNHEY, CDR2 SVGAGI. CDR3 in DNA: TGTGCCAGCAGTAGGGACAGGGTGAACACTGAAGCTTTCTTT. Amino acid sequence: CASSRDRVNTEAFF.

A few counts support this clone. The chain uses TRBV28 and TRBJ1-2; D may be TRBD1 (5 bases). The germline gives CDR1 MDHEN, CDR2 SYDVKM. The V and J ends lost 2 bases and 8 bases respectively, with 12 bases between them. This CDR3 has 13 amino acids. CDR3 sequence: CASSLRQGQGYTF. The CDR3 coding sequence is TGTGCCAGCAGTTTACGGCAGGGCCAAGGCTACACCTTC.

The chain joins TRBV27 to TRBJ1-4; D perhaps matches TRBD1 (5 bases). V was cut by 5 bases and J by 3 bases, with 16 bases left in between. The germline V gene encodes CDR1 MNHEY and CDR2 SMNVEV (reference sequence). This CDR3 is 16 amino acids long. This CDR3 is CASSLYSGFSNEKLFF. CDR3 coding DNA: TGTGCCAGCAGTCTTTACTCAGGGTTTTCTAATGAAAAACTGTTTTTT.

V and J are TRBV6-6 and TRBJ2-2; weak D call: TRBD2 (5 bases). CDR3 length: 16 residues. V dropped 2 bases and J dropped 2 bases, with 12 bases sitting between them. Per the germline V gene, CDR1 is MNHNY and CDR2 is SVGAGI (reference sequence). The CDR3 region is CASSYTRSGNTGELFF. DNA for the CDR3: TGTGCCAGCAGTTACACTCGTTCGGGAAACACCGGGGAGCTGTTTTTT.

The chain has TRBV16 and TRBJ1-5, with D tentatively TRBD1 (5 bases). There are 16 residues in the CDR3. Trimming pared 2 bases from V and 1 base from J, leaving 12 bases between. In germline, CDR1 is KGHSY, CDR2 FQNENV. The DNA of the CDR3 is TGTGCCAGCAGCCAAGCGGGGGTCAGGAGCAATCAGCCCCAGCATTTT. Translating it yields CASSQAGVRSNQPQHF. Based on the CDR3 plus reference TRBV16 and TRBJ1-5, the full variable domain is GEEVAQTPKHLVRGEGQKAKLYCAPIKGHSYVFWYQQVLKNEFKFLISFQNENVFDETGMPKERFSAKCLPNSPCSLEIQATKLEDSAVYFCASSQAGVRSNQPQHFGDGTRLSIL.

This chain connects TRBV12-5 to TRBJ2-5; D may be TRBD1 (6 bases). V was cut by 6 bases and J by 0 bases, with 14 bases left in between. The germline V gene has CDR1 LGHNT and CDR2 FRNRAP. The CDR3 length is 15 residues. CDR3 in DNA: TGTGCTAGTGGACCCGGTTACAGGGACCAAGAGACCCAGTACTTC. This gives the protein CASGPGYRDQETQYF.

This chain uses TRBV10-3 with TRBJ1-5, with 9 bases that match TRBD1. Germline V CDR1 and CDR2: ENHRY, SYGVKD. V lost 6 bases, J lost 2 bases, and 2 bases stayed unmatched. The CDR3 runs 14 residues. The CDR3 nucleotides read TGTGCCATCAGCGGGGACAGGGGCAATCAGCCCCAGCATTTT. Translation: CAISGDRGNQPQHF.

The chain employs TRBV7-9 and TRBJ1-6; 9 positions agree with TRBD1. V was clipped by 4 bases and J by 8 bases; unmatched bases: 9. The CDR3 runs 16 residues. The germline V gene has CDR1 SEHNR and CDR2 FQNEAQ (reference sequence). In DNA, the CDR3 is TGTGCCAGCAGCTCGAGGGACAGGGATTTTGATTCACCCCTCCACTTT. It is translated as CASSSRDRDFDSPLHF.

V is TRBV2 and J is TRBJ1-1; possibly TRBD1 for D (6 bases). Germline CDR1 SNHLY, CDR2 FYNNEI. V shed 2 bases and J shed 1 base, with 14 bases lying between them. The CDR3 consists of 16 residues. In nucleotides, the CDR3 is TGTGCCAGCAGTGAAACCTGGGGGGGCTGGAACACTGAAGCTTTCTTT. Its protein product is CASSETWGGWNTEAFF.

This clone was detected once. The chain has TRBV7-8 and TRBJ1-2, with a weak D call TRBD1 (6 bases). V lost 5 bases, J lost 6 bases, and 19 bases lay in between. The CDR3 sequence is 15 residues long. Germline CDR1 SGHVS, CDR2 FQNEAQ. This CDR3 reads CASSVGQWAIHGYTF. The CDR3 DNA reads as TGTGCCAGCAGCGTTGGACAGTGGGCCATCCATGGCTACACCTTC.

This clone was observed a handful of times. CDR3 residues: CASSQLGSTEAFF. As DNA, the CDR3 is TGTGCCAGCAGCCAACTAGGTAGCACTGAAGCTTTCTTT. The chain employs TRBV2 and TRBJ1-1; no clear D. V shed 6 bases and J shed 4 bases, with 12 bases lying between them. Germline V gene lookup returns CDR1 SNHLY and CDR2 FYNNEI. The length of the CDR3 is 13 residues.

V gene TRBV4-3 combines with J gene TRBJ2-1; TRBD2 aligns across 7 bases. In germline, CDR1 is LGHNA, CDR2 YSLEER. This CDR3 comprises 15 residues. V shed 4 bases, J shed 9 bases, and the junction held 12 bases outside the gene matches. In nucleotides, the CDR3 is TGCGCCAGCAGCCGGTGGGAGGGATTTGGGGGTGAGCAGTTCTTC. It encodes CASSRWEGFGGEQFF.

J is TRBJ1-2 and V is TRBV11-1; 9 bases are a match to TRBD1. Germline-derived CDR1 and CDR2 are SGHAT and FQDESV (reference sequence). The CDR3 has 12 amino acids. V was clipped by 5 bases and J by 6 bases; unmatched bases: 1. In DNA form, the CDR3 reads TGTGCCAGCAGCCGGGACAGGGATGGCTACACCTTC. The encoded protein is CASSRDRDGYTF. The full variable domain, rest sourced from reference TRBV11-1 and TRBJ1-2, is EAEVAQSPRYKITEKSQAVAFWCDPISGHATLYWYRQILGQGPELLVQFQDESVVDDSQLPKDRFSAERLKGVDSTLKIQPAELGDSAMYLCASSRDRDGYTFGSGTRLTVV.

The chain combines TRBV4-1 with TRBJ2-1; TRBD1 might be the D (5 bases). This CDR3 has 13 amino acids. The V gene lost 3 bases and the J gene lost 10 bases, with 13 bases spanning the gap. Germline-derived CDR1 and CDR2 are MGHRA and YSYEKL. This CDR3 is CASSQPQGREQFF. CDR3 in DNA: TGCGCCAGCAGCCAGCCCCAGGGCAGGGAGCAGTTCTTC.

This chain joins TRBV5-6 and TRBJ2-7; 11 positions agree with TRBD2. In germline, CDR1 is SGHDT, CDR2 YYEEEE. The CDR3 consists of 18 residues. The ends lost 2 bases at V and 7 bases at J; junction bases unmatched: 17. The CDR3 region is CASSFNPTSGGNPREQYV. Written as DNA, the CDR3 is TGTGCCAGCAGCTTTAACCCCACTAGCGGGGGTAACCCCCGGGAGCAGTACGTC.

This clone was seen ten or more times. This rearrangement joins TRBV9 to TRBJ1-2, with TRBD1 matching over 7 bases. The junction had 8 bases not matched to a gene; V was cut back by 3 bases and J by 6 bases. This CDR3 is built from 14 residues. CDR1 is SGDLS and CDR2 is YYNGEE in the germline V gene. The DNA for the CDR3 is TGTGCCAGCAGCGCCCAACAGGGGTTGGATGGCTACACCTTC. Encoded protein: CASSAQQGLDGYTF.

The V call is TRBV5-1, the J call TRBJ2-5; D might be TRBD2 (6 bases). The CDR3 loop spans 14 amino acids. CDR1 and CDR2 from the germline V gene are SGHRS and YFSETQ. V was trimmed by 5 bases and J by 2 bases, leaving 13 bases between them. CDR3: CASRSGRDQETQYF. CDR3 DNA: TGCGCCAGCAGGAGCGGGCGCGATCAAGAGACCCAGTACTTC. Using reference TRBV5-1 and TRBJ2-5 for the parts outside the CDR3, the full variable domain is KAGVTQTPRYLIKTRGQQVTLSCSPISGHRSVSWYQQTPGQGLQFLFEYFSETQRNKGNFPGRFSGRQFSNSRSEMNVSTLELGDSALYLCASRSGRDQETQYFGPGTRLLVL.

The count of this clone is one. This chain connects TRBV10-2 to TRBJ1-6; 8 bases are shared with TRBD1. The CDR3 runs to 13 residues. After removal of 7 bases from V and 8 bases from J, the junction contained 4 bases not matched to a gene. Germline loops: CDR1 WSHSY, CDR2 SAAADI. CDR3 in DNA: TGCGCCAGCACAGGACAGGGTGATTCACCCCTCCACTTT. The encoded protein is CASTGQGDSPLHF.

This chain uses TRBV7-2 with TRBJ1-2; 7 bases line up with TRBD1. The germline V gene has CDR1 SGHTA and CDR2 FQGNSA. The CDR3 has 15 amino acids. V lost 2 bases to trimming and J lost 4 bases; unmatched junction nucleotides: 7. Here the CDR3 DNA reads TGTGCCAGCAGCTTAAAGGGGGCGCAGAGCTATGGCTACACCTTC. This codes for CASSLKGAQSYGYTF.